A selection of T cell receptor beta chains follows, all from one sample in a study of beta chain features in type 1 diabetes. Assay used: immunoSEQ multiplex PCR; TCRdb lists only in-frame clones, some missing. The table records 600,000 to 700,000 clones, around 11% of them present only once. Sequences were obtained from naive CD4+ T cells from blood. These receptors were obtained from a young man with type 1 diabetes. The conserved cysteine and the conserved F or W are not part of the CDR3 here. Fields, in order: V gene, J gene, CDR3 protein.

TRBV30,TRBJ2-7,ASGGIYEQY
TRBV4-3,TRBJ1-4,ASSQEGSNEKLF
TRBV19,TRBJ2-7,ASSHAITGGREQY
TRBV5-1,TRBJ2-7,ASSLAWRGTASSYEQY
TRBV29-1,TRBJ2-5,SVGGPGGDETQY
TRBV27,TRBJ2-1,ASSTGLAGRNEQF
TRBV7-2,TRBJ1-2,ASSLEGTNYGYT
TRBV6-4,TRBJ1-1,ASSPSPHAVMNTEAF
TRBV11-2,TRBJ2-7,ASTLGYEQY
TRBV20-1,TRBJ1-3,GTFHGNTIY
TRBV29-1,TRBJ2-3,SVAGSAGTDTQY
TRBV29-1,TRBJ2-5,SVEPQGGETQY
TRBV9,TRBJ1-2,ASSAQSRGPDYGYT
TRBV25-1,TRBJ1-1,ASSNSKNTEAF
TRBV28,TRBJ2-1,ASTSRGLGRYNEQF
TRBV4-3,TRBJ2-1,ASSQRVGGPSSYNEQF
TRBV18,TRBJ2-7,ASSLSGGPSSYEQY
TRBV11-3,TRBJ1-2,ASSPGQGNYGYT
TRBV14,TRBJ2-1,ASSQDWTSGEQF
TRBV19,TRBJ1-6,ASSTRDRGKDSPLH
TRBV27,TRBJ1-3,ASSGTGTISGNTIY
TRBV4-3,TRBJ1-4,ASSQDVGRINEKLF
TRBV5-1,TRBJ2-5,ASSLGGSQETQY
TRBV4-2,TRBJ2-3,ASSQALQRGPGDTQY
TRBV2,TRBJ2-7,ASRPDSTYEQY
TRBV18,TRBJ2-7,ASSPEGVSLDEQY